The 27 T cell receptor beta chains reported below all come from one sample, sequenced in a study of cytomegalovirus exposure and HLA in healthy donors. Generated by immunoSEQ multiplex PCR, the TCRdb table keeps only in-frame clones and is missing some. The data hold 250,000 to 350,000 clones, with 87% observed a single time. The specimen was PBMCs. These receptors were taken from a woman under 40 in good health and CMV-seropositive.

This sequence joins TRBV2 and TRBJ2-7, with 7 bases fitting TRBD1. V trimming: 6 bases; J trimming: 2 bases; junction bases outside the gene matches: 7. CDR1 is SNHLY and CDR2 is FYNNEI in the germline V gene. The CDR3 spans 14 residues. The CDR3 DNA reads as TGTGCCAGCAGGGACGACAGGGTGGCCTACGAGCAGTACTTC. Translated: CASRDDRVAYEQYF.

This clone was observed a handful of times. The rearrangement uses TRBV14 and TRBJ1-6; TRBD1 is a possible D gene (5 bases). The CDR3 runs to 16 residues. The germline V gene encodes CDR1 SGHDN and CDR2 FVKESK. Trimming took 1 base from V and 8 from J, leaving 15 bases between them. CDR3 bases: TGTGCCAGCAGCCAAGGGGCCAGGGTATTTGATTCACCCCTCCACTTT. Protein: CASSQGARVFDSPLHF. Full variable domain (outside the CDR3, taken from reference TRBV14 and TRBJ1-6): EAGVTQFPSHSVIEKGQTVTLRCDPISGHDNLYWYRRVMGKEIKFLLHFVKESKQDESGMPNNRFLAERTGGTYSTLKVQPAELEDSGVYFCASSQGARVFDSPLHFGNGTRLTVT.

The CDR3 sequence: CASSLGGLSTHYTF. The CDR3 DNA reads as TGTGCCAGCAGTTTGGGGGGCCTAAGCACCCACTACACCTTC. The chain carries TRBV28 and TRBJ1-2, with D perhaps matching TRBD1 (6 bases). The ends were cut back, 3 bases at V and 10 bases at J, with 18 bases in the middle. The CDR3 length is 14 residues. CDR1 and CDR2 from the germline V gene are MDHEN and SYDVKM.

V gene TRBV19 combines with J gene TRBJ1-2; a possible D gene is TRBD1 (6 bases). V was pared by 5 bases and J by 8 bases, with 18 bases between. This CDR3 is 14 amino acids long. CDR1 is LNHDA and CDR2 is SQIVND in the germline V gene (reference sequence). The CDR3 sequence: CASSDVPQGGGYTF. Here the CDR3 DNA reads TGTGCCAGTAGTGATGTGCCACAGGGTGGCGGCTACACCTTC. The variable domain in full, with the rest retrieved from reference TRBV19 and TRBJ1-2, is DGGITQSPKYLFRKEGQNVTLSCEQNLNHDAMYWYRQDPGQGLRLIYYSQIVNDFQKGDIAEGYSVSREKKESFPLTVTSAQKNPTAFYLCASSDVPQGGGYTFGSGTRLTVV.

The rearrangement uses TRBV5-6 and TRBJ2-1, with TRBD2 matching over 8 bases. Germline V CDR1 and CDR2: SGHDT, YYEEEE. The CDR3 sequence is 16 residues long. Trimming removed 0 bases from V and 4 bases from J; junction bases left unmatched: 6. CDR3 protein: CASSLATGGSYNEQFF. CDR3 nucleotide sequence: TGTGCCAGCAGCTTGGCCACGGGAGGGTCGTACAATGAGCAGTTCTTC.

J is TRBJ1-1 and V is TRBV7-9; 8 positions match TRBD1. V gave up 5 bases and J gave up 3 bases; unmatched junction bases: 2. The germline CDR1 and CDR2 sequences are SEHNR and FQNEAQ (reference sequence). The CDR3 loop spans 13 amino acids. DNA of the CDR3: TGTGCCAGCAGCGAGACAGGGGACACTGAAGCTTTCTTT. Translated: CASSETGDTEAFF.

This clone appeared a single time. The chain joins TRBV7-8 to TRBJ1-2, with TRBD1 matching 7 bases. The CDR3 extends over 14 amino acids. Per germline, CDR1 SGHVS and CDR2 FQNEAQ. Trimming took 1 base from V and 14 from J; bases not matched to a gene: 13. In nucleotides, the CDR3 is TGTGCCAGCAGCTTAGGACGGCGGGACAGTGCGTGTACCTTC. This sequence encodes CASSLGRRDSACTF.

The CDR3 coding sequence is TGTGCCAGCAGTTTTATATTAGCAAGGAACACTGAAGCTTTCTTT. As protein: CASSFILARNTEAFF. The V gene is TRBV27, the J gene TRBJ1-1; D gene ambiguous. Looked up from germline, CDR1 is MNHEY and CDR2 is SMNVEV (reference sequence). V shed 3 bases and J shed 1 base, with 12 bases lying between them. This CDR3 spans 15 amino acids.

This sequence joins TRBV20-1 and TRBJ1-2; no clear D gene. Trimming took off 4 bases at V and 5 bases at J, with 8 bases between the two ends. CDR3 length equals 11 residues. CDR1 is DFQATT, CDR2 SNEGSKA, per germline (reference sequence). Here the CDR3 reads CSAMGEYGYTF. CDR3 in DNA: TGCAGTGCTATGGGCGAATATGGCTACACCTTC.

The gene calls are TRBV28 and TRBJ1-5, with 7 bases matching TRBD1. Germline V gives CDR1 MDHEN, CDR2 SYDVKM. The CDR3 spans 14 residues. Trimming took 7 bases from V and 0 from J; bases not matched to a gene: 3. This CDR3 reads CASNRDSSNQPQHF. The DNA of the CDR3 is TGTGCCAGCAACCGGGACAGTAGCAATCAGCCCCAGCATTTT.

DNA of the CDR3: TGCAGCGGTGGTGAGGGGTACGAGCAGTACTTC. Amino acids: CSGGEGYEQYF. The J gene is TRBJ2-7, the V gene TRBV29-1, with D perhaps matching TRBD1 or TRBD2 (5 bases each). Per germline, CDR1 SQVTM and CDR2 ANQGSEA. The CDR3 sequence is 11 residues long. Trimming removed 7 bases at V and 4 bases at J, with 11 bases between.

CDR3 bases: TGTGCCAGCAGTTTAGGGACAGGGAGCGGGGAGCTGTTTTTT. Translation gives CASSLGTGSGELFF. The V gene is TRBV27, the J gene TRBJ2-2; 9 nucleotides match TRBD1. CDR3 length equals 14 residues. Germline V CDR1 and CDR2: MNHEY, SMNVEV (reference sequence). V shed 2 bases, J shed 7 bases, and the junction held 2 bases outside the gene matches.

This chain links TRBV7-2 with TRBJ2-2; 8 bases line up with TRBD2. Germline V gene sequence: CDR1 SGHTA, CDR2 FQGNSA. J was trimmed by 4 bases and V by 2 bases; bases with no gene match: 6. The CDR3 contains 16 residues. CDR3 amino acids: CASSLISGGLTGELFF. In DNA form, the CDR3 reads TGTGCCAGCAGCTTAATATCGGGAGGGCTCACCGGGGAGCTGTTTTTT.

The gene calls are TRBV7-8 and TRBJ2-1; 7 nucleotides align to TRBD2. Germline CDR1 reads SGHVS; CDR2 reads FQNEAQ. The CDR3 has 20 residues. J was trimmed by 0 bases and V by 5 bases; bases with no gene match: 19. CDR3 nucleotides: TGTGCCAGCAGCGATAATGCATGGCTAGCGGATACCAGCTCCTACAATGAGCAGTTCTTC. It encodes CASSDNAWLADTSSYNEQFF.

In nucleotides, the CDR3 is TGTGCCAGCAGCTTGGGGTCTAGTGAGCAGTTCTTC. Its translation is CASSLGSSEQFF. This chain uses TRBV5-4 with TRBJ2-1, with D unclear. V lost 0 bases to trimming and J lost 9 bases, with 7 bases between them. CDR1 is SGHNT and CDR2 is YYREEE in the germline V gene (reference sequence). This CDR3 spans 12 amino acids. Full variable domain (outside the CDR3, taken from reference TRBV5-4 and TRBJ2-1): ETGVTQSPTHLIKTRGQQVTLRCSSQSGHNTVSWYQQALGQGPQFIFQYYREEENGRGNFPPRFSGLQFPNYSSELNVNALELDDSALYLCASSLGSSEQFFGPGTRLTVL.

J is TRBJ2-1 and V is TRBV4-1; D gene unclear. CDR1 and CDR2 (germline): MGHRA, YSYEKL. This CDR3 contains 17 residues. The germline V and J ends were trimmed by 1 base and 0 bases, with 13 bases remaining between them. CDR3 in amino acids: CASSQGITESSYNEQFF. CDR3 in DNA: TGCGCCAGCAGCCAAGGGATAACAGAGAGCTCCTACAATGAGCAGTTCTTC.

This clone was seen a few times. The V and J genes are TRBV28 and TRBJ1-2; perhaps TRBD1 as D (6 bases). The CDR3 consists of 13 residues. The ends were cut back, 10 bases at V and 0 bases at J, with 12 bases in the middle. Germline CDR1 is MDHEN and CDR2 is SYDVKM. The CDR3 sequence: CATQGRANYGYTF. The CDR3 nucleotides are TGTGCCACTCAGGGGCGAGCTAACTATGGCTACACCTTC.

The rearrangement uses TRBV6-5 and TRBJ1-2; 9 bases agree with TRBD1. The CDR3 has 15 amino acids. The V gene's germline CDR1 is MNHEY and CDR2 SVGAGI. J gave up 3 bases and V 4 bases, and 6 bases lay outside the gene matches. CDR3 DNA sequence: TGTGCCAGCAGTTCCTCGACAGGGGGATACTATGGCTACACCTTC. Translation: CASSSSTGGYYGYTF.

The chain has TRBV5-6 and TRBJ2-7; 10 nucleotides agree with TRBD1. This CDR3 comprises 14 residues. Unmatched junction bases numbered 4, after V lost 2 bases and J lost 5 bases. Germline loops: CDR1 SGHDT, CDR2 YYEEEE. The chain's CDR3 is CASSFGTGDNEQYF. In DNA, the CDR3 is TGTGCCAGCAGCTTCGGGACAGGGGATAACGAGCAGTACTTC.

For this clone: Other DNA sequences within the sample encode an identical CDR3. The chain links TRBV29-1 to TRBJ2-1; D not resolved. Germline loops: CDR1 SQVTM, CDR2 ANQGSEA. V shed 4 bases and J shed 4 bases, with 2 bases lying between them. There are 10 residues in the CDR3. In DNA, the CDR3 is TGCAGCGTTGTGTACAATGAGCAGTTCTTC. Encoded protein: CSVVYNEQFF.

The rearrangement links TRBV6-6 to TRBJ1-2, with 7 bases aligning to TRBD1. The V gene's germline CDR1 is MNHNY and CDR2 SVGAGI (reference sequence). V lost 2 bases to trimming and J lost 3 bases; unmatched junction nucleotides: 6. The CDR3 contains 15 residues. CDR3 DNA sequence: TGTGCCAGCAGTTACCTTGGTACAGGGGACTATGGCTACACCTTC. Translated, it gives CASSYLGTGDYGYTF.

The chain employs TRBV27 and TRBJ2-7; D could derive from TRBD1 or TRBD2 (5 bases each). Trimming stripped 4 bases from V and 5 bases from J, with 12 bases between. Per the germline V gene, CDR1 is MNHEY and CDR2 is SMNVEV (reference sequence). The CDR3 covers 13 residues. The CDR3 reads CASSSGPNDEQYF. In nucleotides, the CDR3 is TGTGCCAGCAGTTCGGGACCTAACGACGAGCAGTACTTC.

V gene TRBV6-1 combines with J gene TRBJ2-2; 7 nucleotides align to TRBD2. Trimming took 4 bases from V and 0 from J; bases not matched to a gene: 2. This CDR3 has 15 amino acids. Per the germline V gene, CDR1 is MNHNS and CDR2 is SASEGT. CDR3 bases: TGTGCCAGCAGTGTTACTAGCGCGAACACCGGGGAGCTGTTTTTT. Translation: CASSVTSANTGELFF.

The CDR3 here is CATSRYRDQETQYF. CDR3 DNA sequence: TGTGCCACCAGCCGATACAGGGATCAAGAGACCCAGTACTTC. V usage is TRBV15 and J usage is TRBJ2-5; perhaps TRBD1 as D (6 bases). The V gene's germline CDR1 is LNHNV and CDR2 YYDKDF (reference sequence). Trimming cost V 5 bases and J 2 bases, with 12 bases left between them. The CDR3 covers 14 residues. The whole variable domain, filled in from reference TRBV15 and TRBJ2-5, reads DAMVIQNPRYQVTQFGKPVTLSCSQTLNHNVMYWYQQKSSQAPKLLFHYYDKDFNNEADTPDNFQSRRPNTSFCFLDIRSPGLGDTAMYLCATSRYRDQETQYFGPGTRLLVL.

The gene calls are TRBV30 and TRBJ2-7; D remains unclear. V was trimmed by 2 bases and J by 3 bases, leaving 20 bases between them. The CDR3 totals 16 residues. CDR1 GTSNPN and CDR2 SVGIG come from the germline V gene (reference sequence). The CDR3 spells CAWSMRKALNFYEQYF. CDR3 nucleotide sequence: TGTGCCTGGAGTATGAGGAAAGCGTTAAACTTCTACGAGCAGTACTTC.

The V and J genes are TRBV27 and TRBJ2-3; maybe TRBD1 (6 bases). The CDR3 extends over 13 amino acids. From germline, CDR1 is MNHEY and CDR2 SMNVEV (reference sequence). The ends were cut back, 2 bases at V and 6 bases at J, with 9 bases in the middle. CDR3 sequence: CASSLGGHDTQYF. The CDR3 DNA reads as TGTGCCAGCAGTTTAGGGGGCCACGATACGCAGTATTTT.

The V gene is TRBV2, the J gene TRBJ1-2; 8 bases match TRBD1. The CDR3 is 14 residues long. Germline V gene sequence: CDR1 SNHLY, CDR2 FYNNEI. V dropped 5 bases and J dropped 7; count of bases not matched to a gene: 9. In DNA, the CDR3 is TGTGCCAGCAGTCGTACGACAGGGGCGGGTGGCTACACCTTC. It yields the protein CASSRTTGAGGYTF.